These 10 T cell receptor beta chains share one sample of origin, sequenced in a study of blood T cell repertoires in COVID-19. Profiled with immunoSEQ multiplex PCR; TCRdb holds only in-frame clones, not every one. The data show about 160,000 clones, around 90% seen once. The sample taken for sequencing was peripheral blood. These receptors were obtained from a man aged 55 to 70 with acute or convalescent COVID-19.

V gene TRBV18 combines with J gene TRBJ2-1, with D unclear. CDR3 length equals 15 residues. Deletions cut 2 bases from V and 4 bases from J, with 12 bases between. Germline CDR1 KGHSH, CDR2 LQKENI. The CDR3 region has the DNA TGTGCCAGCTCACCAGCGCTATCTGCGTACAATGAGCAGTTCTTC. As protein: CASSPALSAYNEQFF.

The J gene is TRBJ2-7, the V gene TRBV3-1 (or the pseudogene TRBV3-2); D is perhaps TRBD1 (6 bases). The germline V gene encodes CDR1 LGHDT and CDR2 YNNKEL (reference sequence). This CDR3 is built from 14 residues. Trimming removed 3 bases at V and 1 base at J, with 10 bases between. Written as DNA, the CDR3 is TGTGCCAGCAGCCAGGGACAAGCGTCCTACGAGCAGTACTTC. This encodes CASSQGQASYEQYF.

The V and J genes are TRBV7-2 and TRBJ2-1; 9 nucleotides agree with TRBD1. CDR3 size: 16 residues. The junction had 12 bases not matched to a gene; V was cut back by 6 bases and J by 6 bases. Per germline, CDR1 SGHTA and CDR2 FQGNSA. The CDR3 reads CASRLGQGTFSNEQFF. In DNA form, the CDR3 reads TGTGCCAGCAGACTTGGACAGGGGACGTTTAGCAATGAGCAGTTCTTC.

The chain combines TRBV6-4 with TRBJ1-2; 9 bases are a match to TRBD1. Germline V gene lookup returns CDR1 MRHNA and CDR2 SNTAGT. The CDR3 extends over 13 amino acids. The V segment lost 5 bases and the J segment 4 bases; nucleotides outside the gene matches: 2. The CDR3 DNA sequence: TGTGCCAGCAGTATGGACAGGGGCTATGGCTACACCTTC. This codes for CASSMDRGYGYTF.

The chain employs TRBV9 and TRBJ1-2; possibly TRBD1 for D (6 bases). CDR3 length equals 13 residues. Trimming removed 3 bases at V and 6 bases at J, with 12 bases between. Germline CDR1 and CDR2: SGDLS and YYNGEE. CDR3 sequence: CASSADRPDGYTF. The CDR3 bases are TGTGCCAGCAGCGCCGACAGGCCAGATGGCTACACCTTC.

The gene calls are TRBV3-1 (or the pseudogene TRBV3-2) and TRBJ2-7, with D hard to call. V dropped 5 bases and J dropped 0 bases, with 11 bases sitting between them. Germline-derived CDR1 and CDR2 are LGHDT and YNNKEL (reference sequence). The CDR3 runs 14 residues. This CDR3 is CASSLTVSSYEQYF. In nucleotides, the CDR3 is TGTGCCAGCAGCTTAACAGTGAGCTCCTACGAGCAGTACTTC.

To note about this clone: Its ends do not fully match the called genes, so a read error is possible. The rearrangement joins TRBV6-1 to TRBJ1-3; tentative D call: TRBD1 (5 bases). This CDR3 spans 15 amino acids. CDR1 MNHNS and CDR2 SASEGT come from the germline V gene. CDR3 amino acids: CASSEGYEMDGGLHF. The CDR3 coding sequence is TGTGCCAGCAGTGAAGGATATGAGATGGACGGGGGTCTACATTTT.

The CDR3 reads CASSGPTGGSPYNSPLHF. The CDR3 DNA sequence: TGTGCCAGCAGCGGCCCAACAGGGGGAAGCCCCTATAATTCACCCCTCCACTTT. The chain has TRBV5-4 and TRBJ1-6; 8 nucleotides align to TRBD1. The CDR3 has 18 amino acids. V shed 4 bases, J shed 2 bases, and the junction held 11 bases outside the gene matches. Germline values: CDR1 SGHNT, CDR2 YYREEE (reference sequence).

This rearrangement joins TRBV10-2 to TRBJ1-5, with a possible D match to TRBD1 (5 bases). V lost 5 bases, J lost 4 bases, and 9 bases lay in between. Germline-derived CDR1 and CDR2 are WSHSY and SAAADI. This CDR3 spans 13 amino acids. CDR3 sequence reads: CASSQGGNQPQHF. CDR3 sequence (DNA): TGCGCCAGCAGTCAGGGAGGGAATCAGCCCCAGCATTTT.

The chain carries TRBV19 and TRBJ1-1, with D perhaps TRBD1 (5 bases). Germline V gene lookup returns CDR1 LNHDA and CDR2 SQIVND (reference sequence). This CDR3 region has 13 residues. The ends were cut back, 6 bases at V and 4 bases at J, with 12 bases in the middle. For the CDR3, the DNA is TGTGCCAGTAGCTTGGGGCTTCCCACTGAAGCTTTCTTT. Translating it yields CASSLGLPTEAFF.